These 9 T cell receptor beta chains originate from one sample sequenced in a study of blood T cell repertoires in COVID-19. The assay was immunoSEQ multiplex PCR, and TCRdb's table has in-frame clones only and misses some. The data contain about 34,000 clones, almost 80% of them singletons. The material sequenced was peripheral blood. All receptors come from a woman aged 55-70 years with acute or convalescent COVID-19.

This clone is a singleton in its sample. This rearrangement joins TRBV7-8 to TRBJ1-2; TRBD1 matches at 7 bases. V lost 4 bases to trimming and J lost 4 bases; unmatched junction nucleotides: 9. The CDR3 runs to 15 residues. Germline loops: CDR1 SGHVS, CDR2 FQNEAQ. Here the CDR3 reads CASSSEQGFVYGYTF. As DNA, the CDR3 is TGTGCCAGCAGCTCTGAACAGGGGTTTGTCTATGGCTACACCTTC.

This clone was found a few times. V usage is TRBV9 and J usage is TRBJ2-2; 7 bases line up with TRBD2. This CDR3 is built from 17 residues. With 1 base clipped from V and 2 bases from J, the junction kept 8 bases outside the gene matches. The V gene's germline CDR1 is SGDLS and CDR2 YYNGEE. The CDR3 loop reads CASSVPLRGTNTGELFF. In DNA, the CDR3 is TGTGCCAGCAGCGTACCCTTGCGGGGGACCAACACCGGGGAGCTGTTTTTT.

This chain connects TRBV27 to TRBJ2-7, with TRBD2 identical over 8 bases. V dropped 6 bases and J dropped 5; count of bases not matched to a gene: 6. The CDR3 is 13 residues long. The V gene's germline CDR1 is MNHEY and CDR2 SMNVEV (reference sequence). The CDR3 nucleotides are TGTGCCAGCAGCCAAGCGGGGGCGAACGAGCAGTACTTC. This encodes CASSQAGANEQYF.

CDR3 loop: CAISEGLPGQGNQPQHF. Here the CDR3 DNA reads TGTGCCATCAGTGAGGGACTACCGGGACAGGGGAATCAGCCCCAGCATTTT. V usage is TRBV10-3 and J usage is TRBJ1-5, with 10 bases fitting TRBD1. CDR1 is ENHRY, CDR2 SYGVKD, per germline. Losses at the gene ends were 2 bases for V and 4 bases for J; bases not matched to a gene: 8. The CDR3 has 17 amino acids.

This sequence joins TRBV11-2 and TRBJ2-5; TRBD2 agrees at 10 bases. J lost 5 bases, V lost 5 bases, and 8 bases had no gene match. Germline-derived CDR1 and CDR2 are SGHAT and FQNNGV. The CDR3 sequence is 15 residues long. The CDR3 region is CASSLGTSEAETQYF. CDR3 nucleotide sequence: TGTGCCAGCAGCCTAGGGACTAGCGAGGCGGAGACCCAGTACTTC.

This clone was seen just once. The V gene is TRBV30, the J gene TRBJ2-5; D gene uncertain. From germline, CDR1 is GTSNPN and CDR2 SVGIG (reference sequence). There are 15 residues in the CDR3. Trimming took off 0 bases at V and 0 bases at J, with 11 bases between the two ends. The CDR3 coding sequence is TGTGCCTGGAGTGTACGGTACGGGTACCAAGAGACCCAGTACTTC. Translating gives CAWSVRYGYQETQYF.

This rearrangement joins TRBV11-2 to TRBJ2-7, with 8 bases aligning to TRBD1. This CDR3 spans 15 amino acids. CDR1 is SGHAT and CDR2 is FQNNGV in the germline V gene. The V gene end was trimmed by 5 bases and the J gene end by 0 bases; junction bases not matched to a gene: 6. This CDR3 is CASSPRGTGSYEQYF. The DNA of the CDR3 is TGTGCCAGCAGCCCCAGGGGGACAGGCTCCTACGAGCAGTACTTC. The full variable domain, in which reference TRBV11-2 and TRBJ2-7 provide the parts outside the CDR3, is EAGVAQSPRYKIIEKRQSVAFWCNPISGHATLYWYQQILGQGPKLLIQFQNNGVVDDSQLPKDRFSAERLKGVDSTLKIQPAKLEDSAVYLCASSPRGTGSYEQYFGPGTRLTVT.

The chain has TRBV6-1 and TRBJ1-1, with D possibly being TRBD1 (5 bases). The germline V and J ends were trimmed by 3 bases and 7 bases, with 9 bases remaining between them. CDR3 size: 12 residues. Germline V gene sequence: CDR1 MNHNS, CDR2 SASEGT. CDR3 amino acids: CASSEIQGEAFF. The CDR3 region has the DNA TGTGCCAGCAGTGAGATCCAGGGTGAAGCTTTCTTT.

The chain links TRBV14 to TRBJ2-2; tentatively, D is TRBD2 (5 bases). CDR3 length equals 17 residues. V was pared by 2 bases and J by 2 bases, with 15 bases between. Looked up from germline, CDR1 is SGHDN and CDR2 is FVKESK. The CDR3 coding sequence is TGTGCCAGCAGCCAATTAGGTAGCGCGATAAACACCGGGGAGCTGTTTTTT. Encoded protein: CASSQLGSAINTGELFF.